The 22 T cell receptor beta chains below come from one sample, sequenced in a study of blood T cell repertoires in COVID-19 (dated by TCRdb to the early 2020s). The library was obtained by the immunoSEQ multiplex PCR assay. Held by TCRdb, this immuneACCESS table contains in-frame sequences only and omits some clones. Under half of the omission traces to an unresolved V gene where checked; the cause of the rest is unknown. Here the sample has about 160,000 clones; about 90% occur a single time. The ten largest clones add up to over 7% of the sample. Sequencing input: PBMCs or T cells enriched from blood (not recorded which). The receptor set was obtained from a woman aged 45-60 years who had recovered from COVID-19.

The CDR3 loop reads CASSKHRDGTEAFF. Written as DNA, the CDR3 is TGTGCCAGCAGTAAACACAGGGACGGAACTGAAGCTTTCTTT. This chain joins TRBV27 and TRBJ1-1; D may be TRBD1 (6 bases). The V and J ends lost 5 bases and 5 bases respectively, with 15 bases between them. Germline CDR1 and CDR2: MNHEY and SMNVEV (reference sequence). The CDR3 is 14 residues long.

DNA for the CDR3: TGTGCCAGCAGCTCCCAGAACTATGGCTACACCTTC. It yields the protein CASSSQNYGYTF. This chain connects TRBV6-5 to TRBJ1-2; D remains unclear. V dropped 6 bases and J dropped 2 bases, with 7 bases sitting between them. The V gene's germline CDR1 is MNHEY and CDR2 SVGAGI. This CDR3 comprises 12 residues.

This clone has a single count. This CDR3 is CASSQEGRLAGSTDTQYF. The CDR3 bases are TGTGCCAGCAGCCAAGAAGGTCGGCTAGCGGGTTCAACAGATACGCAGTATTTT. J is TRBJ2-3 and V is TRBV3-1 (or the pseudogene TRBV3-2), with 8 bases that match TRBD2. Germline CDR1 and CDR2: LGHDT and YNNKEL (reference sequence). The CDR3 sequence is 18 residues long. Unmatched junction bases numbered 11, after V lost 0 bases and J lost 3 bases.

The chain uses TRBV13 and TRBJ2-3, with 7 bases matching TRBD1. This CDR3 is built from 14 residues. In germline, CDR1 is PRHDT, CDR2 FYEKMQ (reference sequence). With 4 bases clipped from V and 6 bases from J, the junction kept 7 bases outside the gene matches. The CDR3 reads CASSSGQVRDTQYF. The CDR3 DNA follows: TGTGCCAGCAGCTCCGGACAGGTCAGGGATACGCAGTATTTT.

The chain joins TRBV27 to TRBJ1-6; D not resolved. Trimming took off 5 bases at V and 9 bases at J, with 14 bases between the two ends. This CDR3 has 14 residues. In germline, CDR1 is MNHEY, CDR2 SMNVEV (reference sequence). The CDR3 loop reads CASSQDGRGSPLHF. The DNA for the CDR3 is TGTGCCAGCAGTCAGGACGGTCGGGGTTCACCCCTCCACTTT.

The chain couples TRBV6-1 to TRBJ1-1; the D gene is possibly TRBD1 (5 bases). Per the germline V gene, CDR1 is MNHNS and CDR2 is SASEGT. This CDR3 comprises 14 residues. Trimming removed 1 base at V and 1 base at J, with 7 bases between. This chain's CDR3 is CASSEGGGNTEAFF. The CDR3 coding sequence is TGTGCCAGCAGTGAAGGGGGGGGGAACACTGAAGCTTTCTTT.

CDR3 amino acids: CASSQGGAWGYTF. CDR3 coding DNA: TGTGCCAGCAGCCAGGGGGGGGCCTGGGGCTACACCTTC. The genes are TRBV4-2 and TRBJ1-2; tentative D call: TRBD1 (6 bases). The germline V and J ends were trimmed by 3 bases and 8 bases, with 13 bases remaining between them. The CDR3 extends over 13 amino acids. Germline V gene data show CDR1 as LGHNA and CDR2 as YNFKEQ.

The chain carries TRBV29-1 and TRBJ1-3; 8 bases match TRBD1. V was clipped by 6 bases and J by 2 bases; unmatched bases: 9. CDR3 length: 15 amino acids. Per the germline V gene, CDR1 is SQVTM and CDR2 is ANQGSEA. This CDR3 is CSVRDRDRTGNTIYF. In DNA, the CDR3 is TGCAGCGTGAGGGATCGGGACAGGACTGGAAACACCATATATTTT.

The CDR3 DNA reads as TGTGCCAGCAGTGACCTACAGTTCTATGAAAAACTGTTTTTT. It encodes CASSDLQFYEKLFF. The V call is TRBV2, the J call TRBJ1-4, with D unresolved. The ends were cut back, 3 bases at V and 6 bases at J, with 11 bases in the middle. Germline V gene data show CDR1 as SNHLY and CDR2 as FYNNEI. CDR3 length: 14 residues.

The V call is TRBV6-2 or TRBV6-3, the J call TRBJ2-7; 11 positions agree with TRBD2. The germline CDR1 and CDR2 sequences are MNHEY and SVGEGT. The CDR3 spans 15 residues. The V gene end was trimmed by 2 bases and the J gene end by 6 bases; junction bases not matched to a gene: 6. DNA for the CDR3: TGTGCCAGCAGTTACGTAGCGGGAGGGCCAGGCGAGCAGTACTTC. This sequence encodes CASSYVAGGPGEQYF.

This sequence joins TRBV5-1 and TRBJ2-3; maybe TRBD2 (5 bases). The germline V gene has CDR1 SGHRS and CDR2 YFSETQ. V lost 0 bases and J 0 bases, leaving 5 bases between the germline ends. CDR3 length equals 14 residues. In DNA, the CDR3 is TGCGCCAGCAGCTTGGGAGGGAGCACAGATACGCAGTATTTT. Protein: CASSLGGSTDTQYF.

The rearrangement joins TRBV14 to TRBJ1-1; 8 bases map to TRBD1. Per germline, CDR1 SGHDN and CDR2 FVKESK. The CDR3 has 16 amino acids. V shed 1 base, J shed 2 bases, and the junction held 6 bases outside the gene matches. The CDR3 sequence is CASSQGLGQVNTEAFF. The CDR3 region has the DNA TGTGCCAGCAGCCAAGGATTGGGACAGGTAAACACTGAAGCTTTCTTT. Full variable domain (rest looked up from reference TRBV14 and TRBJ1-1): EAGVTQFPSHSVIEKGQTVTLRCDPISGHDNLYWYRRVMGKEIKFLLHFVKESKQDESGMPNNRFLAERTGGTYSTLKVQPAELEDSGVYFCASSQGLGQVNTEAFFGQGTRLTVV.

V and J are TRBV7-9 and TRBJ1-1; D unresolved. The CDR3 has 13 residues. The germline gives CDR1 SEHNR, CDR2 FQNEAQ (reference sequence). Deletions cut 3 bases from V and 12 bases from J, with 17 bases between. CDR3 sequence (DNA): TGTGCCAGCAGCTTTCCCGGAGTTTGGAGAACTTTCTTT. It codes for CASSFPGVWRTFF.

On this clone itself: In the same sample, other DNA sequences code for this CDR3. The chain couples TRBV5-1 to TRBJ2-3; 7 nucleotides agree with TRBD2. V was clipped by 4 bases and J by 2 bases; unmatched bases: 4. Germline V lookup: CDR1 SGHRS, CDR2 YFSETQ. This CDR3 comprises 14 residues. CDR3 loop: CASSLGLSTDTQYF. In nucleotides, the CDR3 is TGCGCCAGCAGCCTGGGACTATCCACAGATACGCAGTATTTT.

CDR3 sequence reads: CASSSPGLVNYEQYF. As DNA, the CDR3 is TGTGCCAGCAGCTCCCCGGGACTAGTGAACTACGAGCAGTACTTC. The chain employs TRBV7-9 and TRBJ2-7, with 8 bases that match TRBD2. The V gene end was trimmed by 4 bases and the J gene end by 3 bases; junction bases not matched to a gene: 8. This CDR3 is 15 amino acids long. Per the germline V gene, CDR1 is SEHNR and CDR2 is FQNEAQ (reference sequence).

V usage is TRBV4-1 and J usage is TRBJ2-4; D possibly corresponds to TRBD1 (6 bases). The CDR3 is 13 amino acids. The V gene lost 3 bases and the J gene lost 9 bases, with 12 bases spanning the gap. Germline CDR1 MGHRA, CDR2 YSYEKL. Here the CDR3 DNA reads TGCGCCAGCAGCCACCTACAGGGTACCATTCAGTACTTC. Residues: CASSHLQGTIQYF.

Concerning this clone: Other DNA sequences in the same sample also yield this CDR3. The genes are TRBV5-6 and TRBJ2-2; no clear D gene. Germline CDR1 reads SGHDT; CDR2 reads YYEEEE. The CDR3 runs to 14 residues. Trimming left V 4 bases short and J 2 bases short, with 9 bases between. CDR3 bases: TGTGCCAGCAGCCTTGCCGGTAACACCGGGGAGCTGTTTTTT. Its protein product is CASSLAGNTGELFF.

V is TRBV29-1 and J is TRBJ2-7; 7 bases are shared with TRBD1. Germline values: CDR1 SQVTM, CDR2 ANQGSEA. There are 13 residues in the CDR3. The V segment lost 4 bases and the J segment 3 bases; nucleotides outside the gene matches: 6. DNA for the CDR3: TGCAGCGTTGGGCAGCCAGGGGGCTACGAGCAGTACTTC. Translating gives CSVGQPGGYEQYF.

This clone has only a few counts. The V call is TRBV12-5, the J call TRBJ1-6, with unresolved D. The germline V gene has CDR1 LGHNT and CDR2 FRNRAP. V lost 5 bases and J 10 bases, leaving 9 bases between the germline ends. The CDR3 contains 12 residues. The CDR3 DNA is TGTGCTAGTGGTGGGAGTTTCTCACCCCTCCACTTT. It specifies CASGGSFSPLHF.

The chain is built from TRBV7-9 and TRBJ2-7; 7 positions match TRBD1. Unmatched junction bases numbered 13, after V lost 5 bases and J lost 6 bases. Germline CDR1 and CDR2: SEHNR and FQNEAQ (reference sequence). The CDR3 has 15 residues. The CDR3 loop reads CASSPSYRGAVEQYF. CDR3 sequence (DNA): TGTGCCAGCAGCCCTTCGTACAGGGGAGCGGTCGAGCAGTACTTC.

The genes are TRBV5-3 and TRBJ2-1; the match to TRBD2 covers 7 bases. TRBV5-3 is assigned to the ORF class and has an uncertain function. V was pared by 4 bases and J by 4 bases, with 23 bases of the junction left unmatched. This CDR3 spans 20 amino acids. The CDR3 here is CARSGEELCLAALVYNEQFF. In DNA, the CDR3 is TGTGCCAGAAGCGGGGAGGAGCTATGTCTAGCGGCCTTAGTGTACAATGAGCAGTTCTTC.

The chain links TRBV28 to TRBJ2-7; D is uncertain. Trimming took off 1 base at V and 6 bases at J, with 10 bases between the two ends. Germline CDR1 MDHEN, CDR2 SYDVKM. The CDR3 extends over 13 amino acids. The CDR3: CASSLLGLSEQYF. The CDR3 coding sequence is TGTGCCAGCAGTTTATTGGGCTTGTCCGAGCAGTACTTC. Based on the CDR3 plus reference TRBV28 and TRBJ2-7, the full variable domain is DVKVTQSSRYLVKRTGEKVFLECVQDMDHENMFWYRQDPGLGLRLIYFSYDVKMKEKGDIPEGYSVSREKKERFSLILESASTNQTSMYLCASSLLGLSEQYFGPGTRLTVT.